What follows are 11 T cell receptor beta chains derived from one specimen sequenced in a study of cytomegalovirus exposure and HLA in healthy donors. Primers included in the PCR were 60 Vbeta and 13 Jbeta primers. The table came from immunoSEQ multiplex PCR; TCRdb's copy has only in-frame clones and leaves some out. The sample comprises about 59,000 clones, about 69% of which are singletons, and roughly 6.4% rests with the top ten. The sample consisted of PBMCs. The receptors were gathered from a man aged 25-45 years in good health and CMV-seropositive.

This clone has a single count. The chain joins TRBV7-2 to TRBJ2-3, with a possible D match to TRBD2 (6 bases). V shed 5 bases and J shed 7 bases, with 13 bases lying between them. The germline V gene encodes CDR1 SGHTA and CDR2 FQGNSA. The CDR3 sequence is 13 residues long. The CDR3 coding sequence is TGTGCCAGCAGCCCCAGACTAGTAAATACGCAGTATTTT. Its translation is CASSPRLVNTQYF.

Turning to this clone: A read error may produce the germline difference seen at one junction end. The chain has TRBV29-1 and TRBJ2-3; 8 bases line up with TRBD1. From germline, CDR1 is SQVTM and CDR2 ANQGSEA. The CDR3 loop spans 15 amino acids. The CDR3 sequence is CSVEEDREGADTQYF. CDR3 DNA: TGCAGCGTCGAAGAGGACAGGGAAGGCGCAGATACGCAGTATTTT.

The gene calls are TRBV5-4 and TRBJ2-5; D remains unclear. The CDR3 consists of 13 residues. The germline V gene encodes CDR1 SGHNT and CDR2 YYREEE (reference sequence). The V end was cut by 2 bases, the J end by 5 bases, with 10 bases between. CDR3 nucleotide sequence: TGTGCCAGCAGCTTCTTTAGTTCGGAGACCCAGTACTTC. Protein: CASSFFSSETQYF. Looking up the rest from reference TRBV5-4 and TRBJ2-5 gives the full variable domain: ETGVTQSPTHLIKTRGQQVTLRCSSQSGHNTVSWYQQALGQGPQFIFQYYREEENGRGNFPPRFSGLQFPNYSSELNVNALELDDSALYLCASSFFSSETQYFGPGTRLLVL.

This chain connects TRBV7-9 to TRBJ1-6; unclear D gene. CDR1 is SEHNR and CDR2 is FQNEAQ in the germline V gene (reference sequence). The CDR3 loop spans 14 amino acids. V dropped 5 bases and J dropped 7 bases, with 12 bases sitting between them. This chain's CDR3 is CASSDDTVNSPLHF. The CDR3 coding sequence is TGTGCCAGCAGCGATGACACAGTCAATTCACCCCTCCACTTT.

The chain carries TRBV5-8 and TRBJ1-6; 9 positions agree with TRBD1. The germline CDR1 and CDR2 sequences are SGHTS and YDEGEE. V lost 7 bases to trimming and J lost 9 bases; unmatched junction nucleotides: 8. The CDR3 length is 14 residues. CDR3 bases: TGTGCCAGCGGACTGGGACAGGGAGGTTCACCCCTCCACTTT. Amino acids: CASGLGQGGSPLHF. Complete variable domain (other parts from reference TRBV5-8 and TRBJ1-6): EAGVTQSPTHLIKTRGQQATLRCSPISGHTSVYWYQQALGLGLQFLLWYDEGEERNRGNFPPRFSGRQFPNYSSELNVNALELEDSALYLCASGLGQGGSPLHFGNGTRLTVT.

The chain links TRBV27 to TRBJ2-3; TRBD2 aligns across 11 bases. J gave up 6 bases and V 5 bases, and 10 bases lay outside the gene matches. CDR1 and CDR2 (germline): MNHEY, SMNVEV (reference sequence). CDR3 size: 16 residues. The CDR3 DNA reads TGTGCCAGCAGTCAAAGGCCTAGCGGGGGGTGGGATACGCAGTATTTT. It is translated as CASSQRPSGGWDTQYF.

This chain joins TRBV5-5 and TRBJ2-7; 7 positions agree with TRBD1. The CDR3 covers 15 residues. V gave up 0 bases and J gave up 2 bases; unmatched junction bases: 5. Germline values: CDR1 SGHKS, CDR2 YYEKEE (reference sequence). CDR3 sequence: CASSLAGQSTYEQYF. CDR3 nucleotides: TGTGCCAGCAGCTTGGCGGGACAGTCCACCTACGAGCAGTACTTC.

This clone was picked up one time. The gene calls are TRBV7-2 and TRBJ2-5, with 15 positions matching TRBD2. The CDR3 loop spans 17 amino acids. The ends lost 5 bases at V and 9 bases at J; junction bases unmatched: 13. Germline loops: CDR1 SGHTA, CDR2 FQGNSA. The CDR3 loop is CASSPRGPGLAGGAQYF. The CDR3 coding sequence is TGTGCCAGCAGCCCTAGGGGCCCAGGACTAGCGGGGGGGGCCCAGTACTTC.

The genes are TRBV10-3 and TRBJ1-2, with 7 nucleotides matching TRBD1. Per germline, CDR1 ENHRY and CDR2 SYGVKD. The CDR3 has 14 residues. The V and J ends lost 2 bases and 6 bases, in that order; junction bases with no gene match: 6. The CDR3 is CAISERGRMNGYTF. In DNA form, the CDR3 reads TGTGCCATCAGTGAGAGGGGGCGTATGAATGGCTACACCTTC.

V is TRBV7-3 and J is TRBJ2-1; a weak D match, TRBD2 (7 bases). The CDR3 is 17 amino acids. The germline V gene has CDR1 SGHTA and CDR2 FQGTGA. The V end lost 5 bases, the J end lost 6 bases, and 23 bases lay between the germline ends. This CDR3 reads CASSPQIWGGAGNEQFF. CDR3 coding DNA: TGTGCCAGCAGCCCTCAAATCTGGGGGGGCGCGGGCAATGAGCAGTTCTTC.

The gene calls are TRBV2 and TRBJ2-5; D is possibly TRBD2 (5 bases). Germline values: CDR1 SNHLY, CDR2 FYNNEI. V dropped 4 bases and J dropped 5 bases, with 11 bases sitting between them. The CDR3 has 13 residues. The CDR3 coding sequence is TGTGCCAGCAGTGTGTATGGAGGCGAGACCCAGTACTTC. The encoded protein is CASSVYGGETQYF.